A single sample gave rise to the 18 T cell receptor beta chains below, sequenced in a study of blood T cells in healthy people across ages. The use of a sample-barcoded 5' primer and a J-beta primer mix characterized a second PCR of about 6 to 11 cycles. TCRdb ran MiXCR on the 5' RACE reads and lists one entry per CDR3 protein. Of 600,000 to 850,000 distinct CDR3 sequences listed, 20% to 30% were seen once; the top ten hold around 9.2%. The same sample was also studied in work on T cells of mothers and their children.

The specimen was blood. The receptors stem from a boy aged 5-17 years in good health.

This chain links TRBV12-3 or TRBV12-4 with TRBJ1-3; D is uncertain. V lost 5 bases and J lost 2, with 10 bases in between. The length of the CDR3 is 14 residues. The CDR3 coding sequence is TGTGCCAGCAGTCAGAAAGCCCCTGGAAACACCATATATTTT. Translated, it gives CASSQKAPGNTIYF.

The V gene is TRBV7-3, the J gene TRBJ2-3; the D gene is possibly TRBD2 (6 bases). Germline lookup yields CDR1 SGHTA and CDR2 FQGTGA. The V end lost 4 bases, the J end lost 3 bases, and 14 bases lay between the germline ends. The CDR3 is 15 residues long. The CDR3 nucleotides are TGTGCCAGCAGCTCTATGGGGAGGCGGACAGATACGCAGTATTTT. It codes for CASSSMGRRTDTQYF.

V and J are TRBV7-8 and TRBJ2-3, with D unresolved. The CDR3 has 14 residues. V was clipped by 1 base and J by 1 base, with 6 bases between them. Germline CDR1 and CDR2: SGHVS and FQNEAQ. The CDR3 DNA sequence: TGTGCCAGCAGCTTAGTCCCGCGCACAGATACGCAGTATTTT. Translated: CASSLVPRTDTQYF.

The chain uses TRBV12-3 or TRBV12-4 and TRBJ2-3; D is tentatively TRBD1 or TRBD2 (6 bases each). Trimming pared 4 bases from V and 2 bases from J, leaving 10 bases between. The CDR3 loop spans 14 amino acids. CDR3 region: CASSYRDFTDTQYF. The DNA for the CDR3 is TGTGCCAGCAGTTACAGGGACTTCACAGATACGCAGTATTTT.

This clonotype was counted a few times. This rearrangement joins TRBV12-3 or TRBV12-4 to TRBJ2-5; 8 bases agree with TRBD1. The CDR3 contains 17 residues. After removal of 1 base from V and 1 base from J, the junction contained 8 bases not matched to a gene. CDR3 DNA sequence: TGTGCCAGCAGTTTAGGGACAGGGACAGCGACCCAAGAGACCCAGTACTTC. Encoded protein: CASSLGTGTATQETQYF.

This clonotype has just a few counts. V usage is TRBV20-1 and J usage is TRBJ1-4; unclear D gene. The CDR3 runs 15 residues. Germline V gene lookup returns CDR1 DFQATT and CDR2 SNEGSKA (reference sequence). Deletions cut 2 bases from V and 0 bases from J, with 10 bases between. CDR3 nucleotide sequence: TGCAGTGCTAGAAAATACAGAGCAACTAATGAAAAACTGTTTTTT. Protein: CSARKYRATNEKLFF.

This clonotype was seen only a few times. V gene TRBV9 combines with J gene TRBJ2-3, with TRBD2 matching over 10 bases. The CDR3 totals 18 residues. In germline, CDR1 is SGDLS, CDR2 YYNGEE. The trim removed 2 bases at V and 2 bases at J, leaving 11 bases unmatched. This chain's CDR3 is CASSVRGALAGDTDTQYF. The CDR3 bases are TGTGCCAGCAGCGTCCGGGGGGCGCTAGCGGGGGACACAGATACGCAGTATTTT.

This clonotype has more than one count but fewer than ten. The chain links TRBV7-9 to TRBJ2-2; D not certain. The CDR3 totals 14 residues. V was trimmed by 5 bases and J by 4 bases, leaving 11 bases between them. The germline V gene has CDR1 SEHNR and CDR2 FQNEAQ (reference sequence). The CDR3 spells CASSPSPGTGELFF. CDR3 nucleotide sequence: TGTGCCAGCAGCCCCAGTCCTGGCACCGGGGAGCTGTTTTTT.

This clonotype was observed a few times. The V gene is TRBV12-3 or TRBV12-4, the J gene TRBJ2-5; D may be TRBD1 (7 bases). The CDR3 has 14 residues. Trimming took off 3 bases at V and 5 bases at J, with 13 bases between the two ends. The CDR3, as DNA: TGTGCCAGCAGTTTGGCGGGACAGTGGGAGACCCAGTACTTC. Translating gives CASSLAGQWETQYF.

The chain uses TRBV24-1 and TRBJ2-3; D might be TRBD1 (5 bases). CDR1 and CDR2 from the germline V gene are KGHDR and SFDVKD. This CDR3 is 15 amino acids long. The ends were cut back, 2 bases at V and 4 bases at J, with 12 bases in the middle. In DNA form, the CDR3 reads TGTGCCACCAGTGATTGGCCAAGGGGCTCAGATACGCAGTATTTT. Translating it yields CATSDWPRGSDTQYF.

As regards this clonotype: One end of the junction is discordant with germline, which a read error may explain. This sequence joins TRBV12-3 or TRBV12-4 and TRBJ2-5; D possibly corresponds to TRBD2 (5 bases). The end of the DNA is better explained by TRBJ2-1, so the J call may be wrong. This CDR3 is 12 amino acids long. CDR3 amino acids: CASSLGLEEQFF. CDR3 in DNA: TGTGCCAGCAGCTTAGGACTCGAGGAGCAGTTCTTC.

The V gene is TRBV2, the J gene TRBJ2-5; either TRBD1 or TRBD2 may fit D (6 bases each). The DNA end is a closer match to TRBJ2-1, so the J assignment may be wrong. In germline, CDR1 is SNHLY, CDR2 FYNNEI. The CDR3 is made up of 13 amino acids. The CDR3, as DNA: TGTGCCAGCAGTGAAGCGAGGGGGGTTGAGCAGTTCTTC. It encodes CASSEARGVEQFF.

The chain couples TRBV11-1 to TRBJ2-5; D perhaps matches TRBD2 (5 bases). TRBJ2-7 explains the end of the DNA better; the J call may be wrong. The CDR3 loop spans 13 amino acids. Germline-derived CDR1 and CDR2 are SGHAT and FQDESV (reference sequence). CDR3: CASSSMTNYEQYF. The CDR3 DNA reads as TGTGCCAGCAGCTCAATGACTAACTACGAGCAGTACTTC.

V and J are TRBV12-3 or TRBV12-4 and TRBJ1-5; the match to TRBD1 covers 7 bases. J lost 11 bases, V lost 6 bases, and 13 bases had no gene match. The CDR3 is made up of 14 amino acids. CDR3 sequence: CASREQGIGQSQHF. Here the CDR3 DNA reads TGTGCCAGCAGGGAACAGGGGATCGGGCAGTCCCAGCATTTT.

V usage is TRBV11-2 and J usage is TRBJ1-4; no clear D. The CDR3 has 14 amino acids. Germline loops: CDR1 SGHAT, CDR2 FQNNGV. Trimming removed 7 bases from V and 0 bases from J, with 9 bases in between. CDR3 DNA sequence: TGTGCCAGCACCTTGAGTGCAACTAATGAAAAACTGTTTTTT. Its translation is CASTLSATNEKLFF.

The table lists this clonotype with a few counts. This rearrangement joins TRBV29-1 to TRBJ2-3, with D perhaps matching TRBD2 (5 bases). The ends were cut back, 5 bases at V and 3 bases at J, with 18 bases in the middle. CDR3 length: 15 amino acids. Germline assignment: CDR1 SQVTM and CDR2 ANQGSEA. The DNA for the CDR3 is TGCAGCGTTCTTGGGAGTGGGAGCGCAACAGATACGCAGTATTTT. This gives the protein CSVLGSGSATDTQYF.

The V gene is TRBV28, the J gene TRBJ1-2; no firm D call. This CDR3 contains 12 residues. Trimming left V 10 bases short and J 2 bases short, with 11 bases between. Per the germline V gene, CDR1 is MDHEN and CDR2 is SYDVKM. CDR3 DNA: TGTGCCACCCAGACGGTGAACTATGGCTACACCTTC. This gives the protein CATQTVNYGYTF.

Note on this clonotype: One junction end disagrees with the germline gene, perhaps due to a read error. The chain joins TRBV5-1 to TRBJ2-5; D may be TRBD1 or TRBD2 (5 bases each). The CDR3 consists of 14 residues. Germline assignment: CDR1 SGHRS and CDR2 YFSETQ. DNA of the CDR3: TGCGCCAGCAGCTTGGGGGGGACGGAAGAGACCCATTACTTC. This gives the protein CASSLGGTEETHYF.